This is a list of T cell receptor beta chains from one sample in a study of graft-versus-host responses after intestinal transplantation. These receptors lack a known antigen. Generated by immunoSEQ multiplex PCR, the TCRdb table keeps only in-frame clones and is missing some. The profile shows approximately 85,000 clones, around 93% of them singletons. The sample in question was unstimulated CD8+ T cells sorted from spleen or lymph node cells, obtained before transplant. The receptors stem from a human donor who was the organ donor for an intestinal transplant. Each CDR3 is given with its conserved first and last residue. Fields, in order: V gene, D gene, CDR3 length, clone size, J gene, CDR3 protein, CDR3 DNA. A D gene is named only where the DNA matches it firmly. Clone size, where shown, is once, few, many, or a class for clones that have expanded.

V: TRBV10-2; D: TRBD2; length: 15; size: once; J: TRBJ2-1; CDR3: CASGVGRGAYNEQFF; DNA: TGCGCCAGTGGGGTGGGGCGGGGGGCGTACAATGAGCAGTTCTTC
V: TRBV5-1; D: -; length: 14; size: -; J: TRBJ1-2; CDR3: CASSLATIQDGYTF; DNA: TGCGCCAGCAGCTTGGCCACCATACAAGACGGCTACACCTTC
V: TRBV13; D: -; length: 17; size: -; J: TRBJ2-5; CDR3: CASSQILTRGGRETQYF; DNA: TGTGCCAGCAGCCAGATCCTGACCCGAGGGGGTAGAGAGACCCAGTACTTC
V: TRBV27; D: TRBD1; length: 16; size: -; J: TRBJ2-7; CDR3: CASSHHRGQQTYEQYF; DNA: TGTGCCAGCAGTCACCACAGGGGTCAGCAAACCTACGAGCAGTACTTC
V: TRBV27; D: TRBD2; length: 15; size: few; J: TRBJ2-7; CDR3: CASSPLAGASYEQYF; DNA: TGTGCCAGCAGCCCACTAGCGGGAGCCTCCTACGAGCAGTACTTC
V: TRBV6-1; D: -; length: 15; size: -; J: TRBJ1-1; CDR3: CASSEAHWEFTEAFF; DNA: TGTGCCAGCAGTGAAGCGCACTGGGAATTCACTGAAGCTTTCTTT
V: TRBV18; D: -; length: 13; size: -; J: TRBJ2-1; CDR3: CASSPGAYNEQFF; DNA: TGTGCCAGCTCACCCGGGGCCTACAATGAGCAGTTCTTC
V: TRBV14; D: -; length: 14; size: -; J: TRBJ2-5; CDR3: CASSQAGVLETQYF; DNA: TGTGCCAGCAGCCAAGCTGGGGTTTTAGAGACCCAGTACTTC
V: TRBV7-6; D: TRBD2; length: 14; size: -; J: TRBJ2-5; CDR3: CASSLAGREETQYF; DNA: TGTGCCAGCAGCTTAGCAGGGAGGGAGGAGACCCAGTACTTC
V: TRBV7-6; D: TRBD1; length: 14; size: -; J: TRBJ1-5; CDR3: CASSVDRGNQPQHF; DNA: TGTGCCAGCAGCGTGGACAGGGGCAATCAGCCCCAGCATTTT
V: TRBV6-1; D: -; length: 14; size: -; J: TRBJ1-5; CDR3: CASSEREGGQPQHF; DNA: TGTGCCAGCAGTGAGAGGGAAGGTGGTCAGCCCCAGCATTTT
V: TRBV27; D: -; length: 14; size: -; J: TRBJ2-7; CDR3: CASSLQPTTYEQYF; DNA: TGTGCCAGCAGTCTCCAGCCCACGACCTACGAGCAGTACTTC
V: TRBV27; D: -; length: 13; size: -; J: TRBJ1-5; CDR3: CASQNGLGQPQHF; DNA: TGTGCCAGCCAAAACGGACTCGGTCAGCCCCAGCATTTT
V: TRBV7-6; D: TRBD1; length: 16; size: once; J: TRBJ1-5; CDR3: CASSPETGAPNQPQHF; DNA: TGTGCCAGCAGCCCCGAGACAGGGGCCCCCAATCAGCCCCAGCATTTT
V: TRBV27; D: TRBD1; length: 17; size: -; J: TRBJ1-2; CDR3: CASKKTLSAPGGDGYTF; DNA: TGTGCCAGCAAGAAAACGCTATCCGCGCCAGGGGGTGATGGCTACACCTTC
V: TRBV11-2; D: -; length: 13; size: -; J: TRBJ2-5; CDR3: CASEPFGAPIQYF; DNA: TGTGCCAGCGAACCGTTTGGGGCCCCAATCCAGTACTTC
V: TRBV13; D: -; length: 15; size: -; J: TRBJ1-6; CDR3: CASSLGVAKGSPLHF; DNA: TGTGCCAGCAGCTTAGGTGTGGCGAAAGGTTCACCCCTCCACTTT
V: TRBV4-1; D: TRBD1; length: 15; size: -; J: TRBJ2-5; CDR3: CASSQGGTGAETQYF; DNA: TGCGCCAGCAGCCAAGGCGGTACAGGGGCCGAGACCCAGTACTTC
V: TRBV7-9; D: -; length: 13; size: -; J: TRBJ1-2; CDR3: CASRQTAYPGYTF; DNA: TGTGCCAGCCGTCAGACAGCCTATCCCGGCTACACCTTC
V: TRBV7-9; D: -; length: 16; size: -; J: TRBJ1-2; CDR3: CASSLVGRGPNYGYTF; DNA: TGTGCCAGCAGCTTAGTGGGGCGGGGGCCTAACTATGGCTACACCTTC
V: TRBV7-9; D: TRBD1; length: 16; size: -; J: TRBJ1-2; CDR3: CASRRSTGGIDYGYTF; DNA: TGTGCCAGCAGGAGATCAACAGGGGGCATTGACTATGGCTACACCTTC
V: TRBV13; D: -; length: 11; size: -; J: TRBJ2-1; CDR3: CASSTQNEQFF; DNA: TGTGCCAGCAGTACTCAGAATGAGCAGTTCTTC
V: TRBV5-1; D: TRBD1; length: 15; size: -; J: TRBJ2-7; CDR3: CASSSWDRGAYEQYF; DNA: TGCGCCAGCAGCTCGTGGGACAGGGGGGCCTACGAGCAGTACTTC